The clone carrying this T cell receptor (beta chain) was recorded a few times. No antigen is known for it. From the reads, TCRdb called clonotypes with MiXCR, one entry per CDR3 protein. Of around 900,000 distinct CDR3 sequences listed, roughly 30% were seen once; the top ten hold about 14%. CDR1 and CDR2 from the germline V gene are SGHTA and FQGTGA. Deletions cut 3 bases from V and 0 bases from J, with 10 bases between. The CDR3 totals 15 residues. The data were obtained in a study of T cell repertoires in cytomegalovirus infection. Study-level results: Clonotype analysis showed dominance of the ex vivo response by HLA-C-restricted CMV-specific TCR beta clonotypes. Cumulative frequency of public TCR beta families picked out carriers of CMV plus the relevant HLA.

The sequence came from a human donor in good health (CMV status not recorded). Some clones in this sample may be carry-over from other donors' samples. The sequences come from cultured CD8+ T cells from PBMCs, collected from culture after CMV antigen stimulation. The chain is built from TRBV7-3 and TRBJ2-3; D call uncertain. CDR3 nucleotides: TGTGCCAGCAGCTTCAGTCTCTCTAGCACAGATACGCAGTATTTT. Translated, it gives CASSFSLSSTDTQYF.